The subject of this entry is one T cell receptor beta chain. Its antigen is currently unknown. This entry is derived from a study of cytomegalovirus exposure and HLA in healthy donors. Some clones are missing from TCRdb's copy, which holds only in-frame ones; the method was immunoSEQ multiplex PCR. The repertoire holds 260,000 or so clones, with around 89% as singletons. Findings and limits, study-wide: As confirmed in vitro, three CMV-associated chains were specific for CMV antigens.

Sequences were obtained from PBMCs. This TCR was recovered from a woman under 30 in good health and CMV-seronegative.

The CDR3 sequence is CASGRANTDTQYF. The CDR3 DNA reads TGCGCCAGCGGGAGGGCGAACACAGATACGCAGTATTTT. The chain has TRBV5-1 and TRBJ2-3; 7 nucleotides line up with TRBD2. This CDR3 has 13 residues. V lost 7 bases to trimming and J lost 2 bases; unmatched junction nucleotides: 4. Germline V gene data show CDR1 as SGHRS and CDR2 as YFSETQ.